Below, 6 T cell receptor beta chains from the same sample are listed, as sequenced in a study of T-cell memory formation after mild COVID-19. In TCRdb, the 5' RACE reads were re-called with MiXCR into one record per CDR3 protein. The profile shows almost 550,000 distinct CDR3 sequences, just over 20% of them singletons. Sequencing was performed on PBMCs or a T cell subset sorted from them (not recorded which). The source is an adult woman who had mild COVID-19 (a few samples of this study predate the infection). Cell type and time point are not known.

This clonotype has only a few counts. V usage is TRBV5-6 and J usage is TRBJ2-7, with 7 bases identical to TRBD1. V lost 4 bases and J lost 3; bases outside the gene matches: 4. The CDR3 is 13 amino acids. Germline V gives CDR1 SGHDT, CDR2 YYEEEE. CDR3 in DNA: TGTGCCAGCAGCAAAGGGGACAGCTACGAGCAGTACTTC. The encoded protein is CASSKGDSYEQYF.

The rearrangement joins TRBV11-2 to TRBJ2-2; 11 positions agree with TRBD2. This CDR3 comprises 19 residues. Germline V lookup: CDR1 SGHAT, CDR2 FQNNGV. After removal of 5 bases from V and 3 bases from J, the junction contained 14 bases not matched to a gene. The CDR3 region is CASSPWRIAGGEDTGELFF. The CDR3 nucleotides are TGTGCCAGCAGCCCGTGGAGGATAGCGGGAGGGGAAGACACCGGGGAGCTGTTTTTT.

The CDR3 protein is CASSFIGGVRQETQYF. The CDR3 coding sequence is TGTGCCAGCAGTTTTATAGGGGGCGTCAGGCAAGAGACCCAGTACTTC. This rearrangement joins TRBV12-3 or TRBV12-4 to TRBJ2-5, with 7 bases that match TRBD1. The CDR3 is 16 amino acids. J was trimmed by 2 bases and V by 3 bases; bases with no gene match: 9.

This chain's CDR3 is CASSSLPGHTEAFF. The CDR3 bases are TGTGCCAGTAGTAGCCTCCCCGGACACACTGAAGCTTTCTTT. The rearrangement links TRBV19 to TRBJ1-1, with no clear D. There are 14 residues in the CDR3. The V end was cut by 4 bases, the J end by 3 bases, with 12 bases between. Germline V gives CDR1 LNHDA, CDR2 SQIVND (reference sequence).

In its sample, this clonotype was seen a few times. V gene TRBV12-3 or TRBV12-4 combines with J gene TRBJ2-3; D remains ambiguous. V was shortened by 3 bases and J by 4 bases, with 8 bases between the two germline ends. The CDR3 spans 13 residues. This chain's CDR3 is CASSFSPADTQYF. For the CDR3, the DNA is TGTGCCAGCAGTTTCTCACCCGCAGATACGCAGTATTTT.

This clonotype was seen a few times. For the CDR3, the DNA is TGTGCCAGCAGCTTAGCGGGGGGCAGCAATTCACCCCTCCACTTT. Translating gives CASSLAGGSNSPLHF. The genes are TRBV7-6 and TRBJ1-6; D perhaps matches TRBD1 (6 bases). CDR3 length: 15 amino acids. Trimming cost V 0 bases and J 7 bases, with 10 bases left between them. CDR1 is SGHVS and CDR2 is FNYEAQ in the germline V gene.